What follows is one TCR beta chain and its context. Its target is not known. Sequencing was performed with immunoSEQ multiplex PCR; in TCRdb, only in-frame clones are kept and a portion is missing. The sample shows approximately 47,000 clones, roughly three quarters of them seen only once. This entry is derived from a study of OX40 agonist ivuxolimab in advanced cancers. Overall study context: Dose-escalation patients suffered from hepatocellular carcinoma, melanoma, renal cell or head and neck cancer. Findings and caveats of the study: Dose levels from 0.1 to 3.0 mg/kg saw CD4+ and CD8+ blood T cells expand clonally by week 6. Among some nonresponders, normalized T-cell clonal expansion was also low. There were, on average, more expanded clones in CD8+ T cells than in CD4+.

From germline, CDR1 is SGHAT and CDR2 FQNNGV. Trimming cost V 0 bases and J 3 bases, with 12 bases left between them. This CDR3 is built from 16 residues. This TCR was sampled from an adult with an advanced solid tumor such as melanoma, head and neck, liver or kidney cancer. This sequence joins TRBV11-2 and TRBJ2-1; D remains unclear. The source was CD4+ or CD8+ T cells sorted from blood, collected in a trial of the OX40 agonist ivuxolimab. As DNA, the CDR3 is TGTGCCAGCAGCTTAGATCCTAGTCATCTCTACAATGAGCAGTTCTTC. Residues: CASSLDPSHLYNEQFF. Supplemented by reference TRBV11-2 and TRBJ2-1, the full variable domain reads EAGVAQSPRYKIIEKRQSVAFWCNPISGHATLYWYQQILGQGPKLLIQFQNNGVVDDSQLPKDRFSAERLKGVDSTLKIQPAKLEDSAVYLCASSLDPSHLYNEQFFGPGTRLTVL.